A selection of T cell receptor beta chains follows, all from one sample in a study of cytomegalovirus exposure and HLA in healthy donors. Repertoires were generated with immunoSEQ multiplex PCR, while TCRdb's copy carries only in-frame clones and drops some. The sample yields about 160,000 clones, over 60% seen once. Sequencing used PBMCs. The receptors were gathered from a woman aged 40 to 50 in good health and CMV-seronegative. Both conserved end residues are part of each CDR3. The D gene is left open where the match is weak. A row's size may be missing; if present it is once, few, many or a size class.

D,size,J,V,CDR3,DNA
-,-,TRBJ1-1,TRBV5-1,CASSRRDLNTEAFF,TGCGCCAGCAGCCGGCGGGACCTTAACACTGAAGCTTTCTTT
-,-,TRBJ1-2,TRBV28,CASTLSGFNYGYTF,TGTGCCAGCACCCTTTCAGGATTTAACTATGGCTACACCTTC
-,-,TRBJ2-7,TRBV7-6,CASSLDRVYEQYF,TGTGCCAGCAGCTTAGACAGGGTTTACGAGCAGTACTTC
-,-,TRBJ1-1,TRBV5-1,CASSSPDRSGTEAFF,TGCGCCAGCAGCTCCCCCGACCGTTCGGGCACTGAAGCTTTCTTT
-,-,TRBJ2-7,TRBV7-2,CASSPSDISSYEQYF,TGTGCCAGCAGCCCCTCGGACATAAGCTCCTACGAGCAGTACTTC
TRBD2,-,TRBJ2-3,TRBV5-4,CASSLTSGGDTDTQYF,TGTGCCAGCAGCTTGACTAGCGGGGGGGACACAGATACGCAGTATTTT
TRBD1,few,TRBJ2-7,TRBV5-1,CASSPGQTYEQYF,TGCGCCAGCAGCCCGGGACAGACCTACGAGCAGTACTTC
TRBD1,-,TRBJ1-6,TRBV5-4,CASSLWTGEGSPLHF,TGTGCCAGCAGCTTGTGGACAGGGGAAGGATCACCCCTCCACTTT
-,-,TRBJ1-4,TRBV6-1,CASSGNYRATNEKLFF,TGTGCCAGCAGTGGTAATTACAGGGCCACTAATGAAAAACTGTTTTTT
-,-,TRBJ1-1,TRBV5-1,CASSLTGFIGSEAFF,TGCGCCAGCAGCTTGACAGGGTTTATTGGCTCTGAAGCTTTCTTT
-,few,TRBJ1-1,TRBV2,CASSESLPGVTEAFF,TGTGCCAGCAGTGAGTCATTACCGGGGGTAACTGAAGCTTTCTTT
TRBD2,-,TRBJ2-1,TRBV2,CASSPLGGSNEQFF,TGTGCCAGCAGCCCCCTCGGGGGGAGCAATGAGCAGTTCTTC
TRBD2,-,TRBJ2-3,TRBV11-2,CASTSIAGGRTDTQYF,TGTGCCAGCACCTCGATAGCGGGGGGCCGGACAGATACGCAGTATTTT
TRBD1,few,TRBJ1-1,TRBV5-1,CASREPTGRSSEAFF,TGCGCCAGCAGAGAACCGACAGGGAGGAGTTCTGAAGCTTTCTTT
-,-,TRBJ1-1,TRBV7-9,CASSQVSTEAFF,TGTGCCAGCAGCCAGGTGTCCACTGAAGCTTTCTTT
-,-,TRBJ2-5,TRBV15,CATSRPGNPKETQYF,TGTGCCACCAGCAGACCGGGAAACCCTAAAGAGACCCAGTACTTC
-,few,TRBJ1-1,TRBV13,CASSLGGQWLNTEAFF,TGTGCCAGCAGCTTAGGCGGACAATGGTTAAACACTGAAGCTTTCTTT
-,few,TRBJ1-3,TRBV10-3,CAISERGGDGNTIYF,TGTGCCATCAGTGAAAGAGGGGGAGACGGAAACACCATATATTTT
TRBD2,-,TRBJ2-7,TRBV7-3,CASSQTSGGYYEQYF,TGTGCCAGCAGCCAAACTAGCGGGGGGTACTACGAGCAGTACTTC
-,-,TRBJ1-4,TRBV5-1,CASGIGGNNEKLFF,TGCGCTTCGGGGATAGGAGGAAATAATGAAAAACTGTTTTTT
-,few,TRBJ2-7,TRBV6-1,CASSQGPDYEQYF,TGTGCCAGCAGTCAGGGCCCTGACTACGAGCAGTACTTC
TRBD1,few,TRBJ1-5,TRBV6-6,CASSPSQGAFQPQHF,TGTGCCAGCAGTCCCTCACAGGGGGCATTTCAGCCCCAGCATTTT
TRBD1,once,TRBJ1-1,TRBV18,CASSPSGTGMSNMNTEAFF,TGTGCCAGCTCACCATCCGGGACAGGGATGTCCAACATGAACACTGAAGCTTTCTTT
TRBD2,-,TRBJ2-5,TRBV5-8,CASSWGGDQETQYF,TGTGCCAGCAGTTGGGGGGGGGACCAAGAGACCCAGTACTTC
TRBD1,-,TRBJ1-2,TRBV28,CASRFQGTGVPKGYTF,TGTGCCAGCAGATTTCAGGGGACAGGGGTCCCTAAAGGCTACACCTTC
-,-,TRBJ2-2,TRBV11-3,CASSSQFGELFF,TGTGCCAGCAGCTCCCAGTTTGGGGAGCTGTTTTTT
-,-,TRBJ2-7,TRBV10-3,CAISPRPVGGEQYF,TGTGCCATCAGTCCACGGCCCGTCGGAGGCGAGCAGTACTTC
-,-,TRBJ1-1,TRBV10-2,CASTRRNSQGEGRLNTEAFF,TGCGCCAGCACCCGCCGAAACTCCCAGGGAGAAGGGAGGCTGAACACTGAAGCTTTCTTT
TRBD1,once,TRBJ1-2,TRBV7-2,CASSLGGTGNYGYTF,TGTGCCAGCAGCTTAGGTGGGACAGGGAACTATGGCTACACCTTC
-,-,TRBJ2-7,TRBV2,CASSATGREQYF,TGTGCCAGCAGTGCTACAGGGCGAGAGCAGTACTTC
TRBD2,-,TRBJ2-7,TRBV11-2,CASSLNYGGGTYEQYF,TGTGCCAGCAGCTTAAATTACGGCGGGGGTACCTACGAGCAGTACTTC